This T cell receptor beta chain originates from a study of T cell changes during pregnancy in multiple sclerosis. Germline CDR1 and CDR2: SEHNR and FQNEAQ (reference sequence). The CDR3 consists of 14 residues. The J segment lost 5 bases and the V segment lost 4 bases, leaving 6 bases of the junction unmatched. Generated by immunoSEQ multiplex PCR, the TCRdb table keeps only in-frame clones and is missing some. The top ten hold about 2.1% of the sample, which has under 75,000 clones, about nine tenths seen once. Sequencing was performed on peripheral blood, taken in the first trimester of pregnancy. The gene calls are TRBV7-9 and TRBJ2-7; TRBD1 aligns across 9 bases. This clonotype was sampled from a female donor with multiple sclerosis, enrolled in a pregnancy study. The CDR3 here is CASSSDRGRHEQYF. CDR3 DNA: TGTGCCAGCAGCTCGGACAGGGGACGCCACGAGCAGTACTTC.